Described below is a single T cell receptor beta chain sequence and its context. Its antigen is as yet unknown. The sample belongs to a study of PD-1 blockade in classical Hodgkin lymphoma. The wider study: Nivolumab 3 mg/kg was given intravenously every 2 weeks. Study results and caveats: Researchers reported that CD4+ TCR diversity, though not CD8+, rose significantly by C4D1. Why repertoires differed is undefined; disease activity or prior therapy possibly contributed. Newly diagnosed patients were reported to start with lower TCR diversity than healthy donors.

TCRdb's table, derived via immunoSEQ multiplex PCR, lists solely in-frame clones and lacks some. This sample has approximately 58,000 clones; under 95% occur once, and the top ten carry around 9.3%. With V trimmed by 6 bases and J by 9 bases, 10 bases remained unmatched. Germline V gives CDR1 KGHSY, CDR2 FQNENV. The CDR3 runs 15 residues. Every patient relapsed after autologous stem cell transplantation, and brentuximab vedotin exposure varied. The sequencing used peripheral blood mononuclear cells (PBMCs), collected before the second cycle of nivolumab. The TCR comes from a human donor with classical Hodgkin lymphoma. The chain uses TRBV16 and TRBJ2-1; TRBD1 agrees at 11 bases. This CDR3 reads CASRTRDRGTGEQFF. CDR3 nucleotide sequence: TGTGCCAGCAGGACCCGGGACAGGGGGACGGGTGAGCAGTTCTTC.